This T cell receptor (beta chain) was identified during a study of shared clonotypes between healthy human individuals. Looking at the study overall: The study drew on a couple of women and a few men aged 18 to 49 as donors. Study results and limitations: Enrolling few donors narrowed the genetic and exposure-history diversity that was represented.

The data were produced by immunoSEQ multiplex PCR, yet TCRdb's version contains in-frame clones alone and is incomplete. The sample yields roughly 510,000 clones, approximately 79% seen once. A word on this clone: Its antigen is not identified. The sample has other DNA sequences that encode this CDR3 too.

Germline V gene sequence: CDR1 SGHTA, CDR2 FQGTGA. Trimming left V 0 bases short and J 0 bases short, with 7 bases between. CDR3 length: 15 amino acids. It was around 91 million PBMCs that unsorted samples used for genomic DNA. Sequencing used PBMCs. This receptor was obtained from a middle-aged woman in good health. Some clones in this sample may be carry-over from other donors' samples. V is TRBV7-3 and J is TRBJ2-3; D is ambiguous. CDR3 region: CASSLTRSSTDTQYF. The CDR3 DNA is TGTGCCAGCAGCTTAACCAGGAGTAGCACAGATACGCAGTATTTT.